The 17 T cell receptor beta chains presented below share a single source sample, sequenced in a study of blood T cell repertoires in COVID-19 (dated by TCRdb to 2020 to 2021). Library preparation used the immunoSEQ multiplex PCR assay. Drawn from immuneACCESS, this table holds only the in-frame rearrangements with V and J called that TCRdb kept. Clones are partly lost; checked studies trace under half to an unresolved V gene and leave the rest unexplained. For this sample the table gives tens of thousands of clones, of which 85% to 90% were detected only once. About 61% of the sample is in the top ten clones. Sequencing was performed on peripheral blood. The receptors shown here come from a man in his 70s with acute or convalescent COVID-19.

The chain recombines TRBV11-2 with TRBJ1-6; no clear D. The CDR3 spans 15 residues. The germline gives CDR1 SGHAT, CDR2 FQNNGV. V was shortened by 8 bases and J by 1 base, with 12 bases between the two germline ends. This CDR3 reads CASAARGSYNSPLHF. CDR3 sequence (DNA): TGTGCCAGCGCCGCCCGGGGATCCTATAATTCACCCCTCCACTTT.

CDR3 amino acids: CASQRGWPQETQYF. CDR3 nucleotides: TGTGCCAGCCAGCGCGGCTGGCCGCAAGAGACCCAGTACTTC. The genes are TRBV6-5 and TRBJ2-5; no reliable D call. The germline gives CDR1 MNHEY, CDR2 SVGAGI. V lost 8 bases to trimming and J lost 2 bases, with 15 bases between them. CDR3 size: 14 residues.

The V call is TRBV7-2, the J call TRBJ1-6, with a tentative D call TRBD1 (6 bases). From germline, CDR1 is SGHTA and CDR2 FQGNSA. V was trimmed by 3 bases and J by 6 bases, leaving 12 bases between them. This CDR3 contains 15 residues. CDR3 DNA: TGTGCCAGCAGCTTCGACAGGTCACGTAATTCACCCCTCCACTTT. This translates into CASSFDRSRNSPLHF.

The CDR3 region is CASSLYQGATNEKLFF. The CDR3 nucleotides are TGTGCCAGCAGCCTATATCAGGGGGCAACTAATGAAAAACTGTTTTTT. The chain combines TRBV2 with TRBJ1-4, with 7 bases aligning to TRBD1. V was clipped by 6 bases and J by 0 bases; unmatched bases: 7. The CDR3 spans 16 residues. Germline V gene sequence: CDR1 SNHLY, CDR2 FYNNEI.

V usage is TRBV24-1 and J usage is TRBJ1-5; D is unresolved. From germline, CDR1 is KGHDR and CDR2 SFDVKD. This CDR3 contains 11 residues. Trimming took off 9 bases at V and 7 bases at J, with 9 bases between the two ends. This chain's CDR3 is CATSRGQPQHF. CDR3 DNA sequence: TGTGCCACCTCCCGCGGGCAGCCCCAGCATTTT.

The chain joins TRBV7-2 to TRBJ1-5; 7 positions match TRBD1. The germline CDR1 and CDR2 sequences are SGHTA and FQGNSA. The CDR3 runs to 15 residues. J was trimmed by 3 bases and V by 4 bases; bases with no gene match: 6. In nucleotides, the CDR3 is TGTGCCAGCAGCTGGGGACAGAACATCAATCAGCCCCAGCATTTT. Translated, it gives CASSWGQNINQPQHF.

The V gene is TRBV6-5, the J gene TRBJ1-4; no definite D call. V lost 2 bases and J lost 4, with 8 bases in between. The CDR3 is 14 amino acids. Per germline, CDR1 MNHEY and CDR2 SVGAGI. In DNA, the CDR3 is TGTGCCAGCAGTTACCGGGTCGATAATGAAAAACTGTTTTTT. This codes for CASSYRVDNEKLFF.

The rearrangement links TRBV7-6 to TRBJ2-3, with 8 bases fitting TRBD1. CDR1 SGHVS and CDR2 FNYEAQ come from the germline V gene. The junction had 9 bases not matched to a gene; V was cut back by 3 bases and J by 1 base. This CDR3 contains 17 residues. The CDR3 region is CASSFSPTGDGTDTQYF. The CDR3 DNA follows: TGTGCCAGCAGCTTTTCGCCGACAGGGGATGGCACAGATACGCAGTATTTT. The full variable domain, rest sourced from reference TRBV7-6 and TRBJ2-3, is GAGVSQSPRYKVTKRGQDVALRCDPISGHVSLYWYRQALGQGPEFLTYFNYEAQQDKSGLPNDRFSAERPEGSISTLTIQRTEQRDSAMYRCASSFSPTGDGTDTQYFGPGTRLTVL.

The chain employs TRBV29-1 and TRBJ1-1; 7 nucleotides line up with TRBD1. CDR1 and CDR2 (germline): SQVTM, ANQGSEA. V dropped 5 bases and J dropped 14; count of bases not matched to a gene: 11. The CDR3 is 11 residues long. CDR3 DNA: TGCAGCGTTTCGACAGGGCTGGATGGCTTCTTT. This codes for CSVSTGLDGFF.

The rearrangement joins TRBV15 to TRBJ2-5, with no clear D. The V gene's germline CDR1 is LNHNV and CDR2 YYDKDF (reference sequence). V lost 0 bases and J lost 4, with 9 bases in between. The CDR3 totals 14 residues. The CDR3 sequence is CATSRDLSLETQYF. CDR3 bases: TGTGCCACCAGCAGAGATCTTAGTCTAGAGACCCAGTACTTC.

The chain recombines TRBV12-3 or TRBV12-4 with TRBJ2-3, with D maybe TRBD2 (6 bases). V was shortened by 6 bases and J by 9 bases, with 16 bases between the two germline ends. The CDR3 is made up of 13 amino acids. CDR3 bases: TGTGCCAGCAGCCTCGCGGGGAAGAAAACGCAGTATTTT. This gives the protein CASSLAGKKTQYF.

This chain uses TRBV18 with TRBJ1-1, with D hard to call. Germline CDR1 reads KGHSH; CDR2 reads LQKENI. The CDR3 contains 15 residues. V lost 2 bases, J lost 8 bases, and 18 bases lay in between. As DNA, the CDR3 is TGTGCCAGCTCACCAGTAGGGCAGCGGGGTTTAGAAGCTTTCTTT. Translating it yields CASSPVGQRGLEAFF.

The rearrangement joins TRBV13 to TRBJ1-5; D is unclear. CDR1 is PRHDT, CDR2 FYEKMQ, per germline (reference sequence). The V end was cut by 5 bases, the J end by 0 bases, with 5 bases between. CDR3 size: 13 residues. The CDR3 reads CASSVYSNQPQHF. The CDR3 DNA reads TGTGCCAGCAGCGTCTATAGCAATCAGCCCCAGCATTTT.

V and J are TRBV7-2 and TRBJ1-5, with 7 bases fitting TRBD1. The CDR3 has 15 amino acids. Trimming took 8 bases from V and 8 from J; bases not matched to a gene: 15. CDR1 and CDR2 (germline): SGHTA, FQGNSA. CDR3 sequence: CASALETGIGKPQHF. The CDR3 DNA reads as TGTGCCAGCGCCCTTGAGACAGGGATAGGCAAGCCCCAGCATTTT.

This clone was counted a few times. The chain recombines TRBV25-1 with TRBJ1-2; a possible D gene is TRBD1 (6 bases). This CDR3 has 13 residues. Trimming took 6 bases from V and 7 from J, leaving 15 bases between them. Germline CDR1 is MGHDK and CDR2 is SYGVNS. The DNA of the CDR3 is TGTGCCAGCAGAGGAGGGGGGGCAAGTGGCTACACCTTC. As protein: CASRGGGASGYTF.

This clone occurred once. The V gene is TRBV7-8, the J gene TRBJ1-1; D uncertain. This CDR3 is 13 amino acids long. V lost 2 bases and J lost 3, with 7 bases in between. Looked up from germline, CDR1 is SGHVS and CDR2 is FQNEAQ. The CDR3 protein is CASSLNRYTEAFF. CDR3 DNA: TGTGCCAGCAGCTTAAACAGATACACTGAAGCTTTCTTT. The complete variable domain, with remaining parts taken from reference TRBV7-8 and TRBJ1-1, reads GAGVSQSPRYKVAKRGQDVALRCDPISGHVSLFWYQQALGQGPEFLTYFQNEAQLDKSGLPSDRFFAERPEGSVSTLKIQRTQQEDSAVYLCASSLNRYTEAFFGQGTRLTVV.

This chain connects TRBV4-3 to TRBJ2-1; possibly TRBD1 for D (5 bases). The CDR3 is 15 amino acids. The V and J ends lost 1 base and 2 bases respectively, with 9 bases between them. Germline-derived CDR1 and CDR2 are LGHNA and YSLEER. CDR3: CASSQGTDTYNEQFF. DNA for the CDR3: TGCGCCAGCAGCCAAGGCACGGACACCTACAATGAGCAGTTCTTC.